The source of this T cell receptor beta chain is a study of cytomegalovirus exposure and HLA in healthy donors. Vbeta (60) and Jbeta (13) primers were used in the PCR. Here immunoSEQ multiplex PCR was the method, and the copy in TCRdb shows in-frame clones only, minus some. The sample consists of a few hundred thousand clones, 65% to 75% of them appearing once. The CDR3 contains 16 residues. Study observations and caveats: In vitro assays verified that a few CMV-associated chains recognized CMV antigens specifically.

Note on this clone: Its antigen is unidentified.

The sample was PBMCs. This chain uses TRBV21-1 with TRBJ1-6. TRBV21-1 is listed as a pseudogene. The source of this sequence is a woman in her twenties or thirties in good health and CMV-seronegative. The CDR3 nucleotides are TGTGCCAGCAGCTCGGCTCGTCGGGGTGATAATTCACCCCTCCACTTT. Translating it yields CASSSARRGDNSPLHF.